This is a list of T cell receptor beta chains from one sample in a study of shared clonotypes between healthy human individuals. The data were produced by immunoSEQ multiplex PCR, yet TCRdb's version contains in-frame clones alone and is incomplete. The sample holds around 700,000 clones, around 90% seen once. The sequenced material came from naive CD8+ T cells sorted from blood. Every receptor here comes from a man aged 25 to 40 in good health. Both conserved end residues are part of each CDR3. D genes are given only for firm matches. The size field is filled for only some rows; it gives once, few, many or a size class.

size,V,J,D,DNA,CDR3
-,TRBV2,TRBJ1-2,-,TGTGCCAGTAGGGGGGTTCGCTATGGCTACACCTTC,CASRGVRYGYTF
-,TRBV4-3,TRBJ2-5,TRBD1,TGCGCCAGCAGCCAAGAAATTTTCGATGCAGGGGGCGGCCAAGAGACCCAGTACTTC,CASSQEIFDAGGGQETQYF
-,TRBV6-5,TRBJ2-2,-,TGTGCCAGCAGTTACCGGAGTGTAAACACCGGGGAGCTGTTTTTT,CASSYRSVNTGELFF
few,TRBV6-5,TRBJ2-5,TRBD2,TGTGCCAGCAGTTTCGGGACTAGCGGGCAAGAGACCCAGTACTTC,CASSFGTSGQETQYF
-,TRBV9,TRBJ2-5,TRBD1,TGTGCCAGCAGCGCCCAGGGACAGTTCAAAGAGACCCAGTACTTC,CASSAQGQFKETQYF
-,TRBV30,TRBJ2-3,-,TGTGCCTGGAGCGACGGCGGTCTCACAGATACGCAGTATTTT,CAWSDGGLTDTQYF
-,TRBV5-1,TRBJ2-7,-,TGCGCCAGCAGCTTGAGTAGAGGGCAGAGCTCCTACGAGCAGTACTTC,CASSLSRGQSSYEQYF
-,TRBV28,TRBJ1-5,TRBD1,TGTGCCAGCAGACCCCGGACAGGATTCCAGCCCCAGCATTTT,CASRPRTGFQPQHF
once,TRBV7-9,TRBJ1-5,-,TGTGCCAGCAGCTCCACGGTCCAGGGAGTCAATCAGCCCCAGCATTTT,CASSSTVQGVNQPQHF
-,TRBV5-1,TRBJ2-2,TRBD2,TGCGCCAGCAGCTTGGCGCTAGCGGGAGCCAACACCGGGGAGCTGTTTTTT,CASSLALAGANTGELFF
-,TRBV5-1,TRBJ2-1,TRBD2,TGCGCCAGCAGCCCCGGGACTAGCGGGTTGAATGAGCAGTTCTTC,CASSPGTSGLNEQFF
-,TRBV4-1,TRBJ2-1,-,TGCGCCAGCAGCCAAGATGCGCCTAGCGATTACAATGAGCAGTTCTTC,CASSQDAPSDYNEQFF
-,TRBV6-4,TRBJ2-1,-,TGTGCCAGCAGTGACCCCGGGAGCTCCTACAATGAGCAGTTCTTC,CASSDPGSSYNEQFF
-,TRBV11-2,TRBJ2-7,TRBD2,TGTGCCAGCAGCGGGATTGCCGGGAGGTCTACCGAGCAGTACTTC,CASSGIAGRSTEQYF
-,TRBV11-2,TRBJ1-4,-,TGTGCCAGCAGCTTGGGGGTGTGGGCCACAACTAATGAAAAACTGTTTTTT,CASSLGVWATTNEKLFF
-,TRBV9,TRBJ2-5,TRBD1,TGTGCCAGCAGCGTAGACGGGACAGGCGTAGAGACCCAGTACTTC,CASSVDGTGVETQYF
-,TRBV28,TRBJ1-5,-,TGTGCCAGCAGTTTACAACAGGCCAATCAGCCCCAGCATTTT,CASSLQQANQPQHF
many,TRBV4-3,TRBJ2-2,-,TGCGCCAGCAGCCAAGATAGAGTCCGGGGGACAGACGCGGCCGGGGAGCTGTTTTTT,CASSQDRVRGTDAAGELFF
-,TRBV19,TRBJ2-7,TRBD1,TGTGCCAGTAGTATAGCCGAGACAGGGTTTGACGAGCAGTACTTC,CASSIAETGFDEQYF
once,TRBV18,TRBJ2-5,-,TGTGCCAGCTCACCACCGCCCAGGGAGACCCAGTACTTC,CASSPPPRETQYF
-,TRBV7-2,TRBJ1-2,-,TGTGCCAGCAGCTTAATGGCCCGGAACTATGGCTACACCTTC,CASSLMARNYGYTF
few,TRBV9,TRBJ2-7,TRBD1,TGTGCCAGCAGCGGGGCCCGGGACAGGGTGGAGTTC,CASSGARDRVEF
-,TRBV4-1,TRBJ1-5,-,TGCGCCAGCAGCCAAGAGTCAGGGGATACGTGGCCCCAGCATTTT,CASSQESGDTWPQHF
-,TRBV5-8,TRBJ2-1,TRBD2,TGTGCCAGCAGCTCGGGACTAGCGGGAGGCAATGAGCAGTTCTTC,CASSSGLAGGNEQFF
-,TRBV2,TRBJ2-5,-,TGTGCCAGCAGTGACCCGGGCGGACCTGGGGAGACCCAGTACTTC,CASSDPGGPGETQYF
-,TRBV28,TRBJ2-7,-,TGTGCCAGCAGGGGGCCCCCCTCCTACGAGCAGTACTTC,CASRGPPSYEQYF
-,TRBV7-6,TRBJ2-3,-,TGTGCCAGCAGCGCGCGACAGGGCACAGATACGCAGTATTTT,CASSARQGTDTQYF
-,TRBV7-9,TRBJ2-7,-,TGTGCCAGCAGCCCGGGGGAAGGGAAGTCACTCGAGCAGTACTTC,CASSPGEGKSLEQYF
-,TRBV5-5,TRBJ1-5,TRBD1,TGTGCCAGCAGCTTGTACAGGGGGGAGGTTCAGCCCCAGCATTTT,CASSLYRGEVQPQHF
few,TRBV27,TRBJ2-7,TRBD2,TGTGCCAGCAGTTTGGCGAGCGGGGCCTACGAGCAGTACTTC,CASSLASGAYEQYF
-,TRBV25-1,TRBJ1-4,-,TGTGCCAGCAGTGAATATGTAGTCAATGAAAAACTGTTTTTT,CASSEYVVNEKLFF
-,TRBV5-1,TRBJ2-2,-,TGCGCCAGCAGCCCCGGGGTGGGGAACACCGGGGAGCTGTTTTTT,CASSPGVGNTGELFF
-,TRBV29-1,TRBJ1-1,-,TGCAGCGTCCTACGCAGGGAGGCTGAAGCTTTCTTT,CSVLRREAEAFF
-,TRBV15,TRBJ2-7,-,TGTGCCACCAGCAGAGACAGATCCTACGAGCAGTACTTC,CATSRDRSYEQYF
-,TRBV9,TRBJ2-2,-,TGTGCCAGCAGCGTAGATGTCGGGAGAGCCGGGGAGCTGTTTTTT,CASSVDVGRAGELFF
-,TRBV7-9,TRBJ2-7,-,TGTGCCAGCAGCTTAGCAGGACAATCCTACGAGCAGTACTTC,CASSLAGQSYEQYF
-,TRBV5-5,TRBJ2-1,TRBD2,TGTGCCAGCAGCTTAATCGCTCTAGCGGGAGGGCTCGAGGGTGAGCAGTTCTTC,CASSLIALAGGLEGEQFF
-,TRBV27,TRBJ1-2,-,TGTGCCAGCAGATCGAGTGTCTCGGACACCAATCTCTATGGCTACACCTTC,CASRSSVSDTNLYGYTF
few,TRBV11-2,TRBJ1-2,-,TGTGCCAGCAGCTTATCAGGATTTGACTATGGCTACACCTTC,CASSLSGFDYGYTF
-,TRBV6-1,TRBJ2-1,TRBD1,TGTGCCAGCAGTGAAACCGGACAGGCCAGATACAATGAGCAGTTCTTC,CASSETGQARYNEQFF
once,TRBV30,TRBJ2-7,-,TGTGCCTTGGGTCAGGCCACCTACGAGCAGTACTTC,CALGQATYEQYF
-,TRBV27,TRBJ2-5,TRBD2,TGTGCCAGCAGTTTACTAGCGGCTAGGGAGACCCAGTACTTC,CASSLLAARETQYF
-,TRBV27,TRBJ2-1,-,TGTGCCAGCAAAGGGTGGTCAGGTGCCTACAATGAGCAGTTCTTC,CASKGWSGAYNEQFF
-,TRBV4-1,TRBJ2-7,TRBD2,TGCGCCAGCAGCCAGGGACTAGCGCAGAGATACGAGCAGTACTTC,CASSQGLAQRYEQYF
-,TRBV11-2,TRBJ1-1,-,TGTGCCAGCAGCCGATCGCAGGGAATGAACACTGAAGCTTTCTTT,CASSRSQGMNTEAFF
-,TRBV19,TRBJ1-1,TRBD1,TGTGCCAGTCAACAGGGGGCTTCCAAGTGGGACACTGAAGCTTTCTTT,CASQQGASKWDTEAFF
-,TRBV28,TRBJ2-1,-,TGTGCCATCCCGGCGGAGCGCTCCTACAATGAGCAGTTCTTC,CAIPAERSYNEQFF
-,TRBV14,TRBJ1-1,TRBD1,TGTGCCAGCAGCAGTACAGGGGGCGGGACTGAAGCTTTCTTT,CASSSTGGGTEAFF
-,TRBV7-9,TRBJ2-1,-,TGTGCCAGCAGCTTTGGAGGAGATAATGAGCAGTTCTTC,CASSFGGDNEQFF
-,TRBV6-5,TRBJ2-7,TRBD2,TGTGCCAGCACCCCGGGACTATTAAACGAGCAGTACTTC,CASTPGLLNEQYF
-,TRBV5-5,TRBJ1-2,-,TGTGCCAGCAGCTTGGATAAAGGCCTGAACTATGGCTACACCTTC,CASSLDKGLNYGYTF
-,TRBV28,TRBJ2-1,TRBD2,TGTGCCAGCAGTTTATCCCCTAGCGGGGCCTACAATGAGCAGTTCTTC,CASSLSPSGAYNEQFF
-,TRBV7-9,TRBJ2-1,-,TGTGCCAGCAGCTTAGCGCGGCAGCGCAATGAGCAGTTCTTC,CASSLARQRNEQFF
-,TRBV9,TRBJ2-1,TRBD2,TGTGCCAGCAGCCCGCGAATCGAGGCTAGCGGTGCGAGCTCCTACAATGAGCAGTTCTTC,CASSPRIEASGASSYNEQFF
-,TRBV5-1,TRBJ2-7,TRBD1,TGCGCCAGCAGCACTGAGGGACAGATTACCTACGAGCAGTACTTC,CASSTEGQITYEQYF
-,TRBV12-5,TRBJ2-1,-,TGTGCTAGTGCCCTGGGGGCCATGATCTACAATGAGCAGTTCTTC,CASALGAMIYNEQFF